The next 9 T cell receptor beta chains were all read from a single sample in a study of blood T cell repertoires in COVID-19. The method was immunoSEQ multiplex PCR; TCRdb's version includes in-frame clones alone and lacks a portion of them. The data show about 260,000 clones, roughly nine tenths seen once. What was sequenced was peripheral blood. The origin of the receptors is a man aged 18 to 29 with active or convalescent COVID-19.

The chain combines TRBV12-5 with TRBJ2-7; a possible D gene is TRBD1 (5 bases). Trimming stripped 4 bases from V and 4 bases from J, with 17 bases between. The CDR3 contains 15 residues. The germline gives CDR1 LGHNT, CDR2 FRNRAP. CDR3 sequence (DNA): TGTGCTAGTGGTTCTGGGCAGGGTAATGGTTACGAGCAGTACTTC. Its translation is CASGSGQGNGYEQYF. The entire variable domain, with the rest obtained from reference TRBV12-5 and TRBJ2-7, is as follows: DARVTQTPRHKVTEMGQEVTMRCQPILGHNTVFWYRQTMMQGLELLAYFRNRAPLDDSGMPKDRFSAEMPDATLATLKIQPSEPRDSAVYFCASGSGQGNGYEQYFGPGTRLTVT.

The genes are TRBV18 and TRBJ2-7, with TRBD1 matching 12 bases. The ends lost 5 bases at V and 6 bases at J; junction bases unmatched: 8. The CDR3 consists of 15 residues. CDR1 and CDR2 (germline): KGHSH, LQKENI. In DNA form, the CDR3 reads TGTGCCAGCTCAGCCGCCGGGACAGGGGGCGGCGAGCAGTACTTC. Its translation is CASSAAGTGGGEQYF.

The chain joins TRBV2 to TRBJ2-7; 8 bases align to TRBD2. This CDR3 is built from 15 residues. The V gene's germline CDR1 is SNHLY and CDR2 FYNNEI. V was clipped by 9 bases and J by 4 bases; unmatched bases: 14. The CDR3 bases are TGTGCCAGTACGACGGGGGGGAAAATCATTTACGAGCAGTACTTC. Its translation: CASTTGGKIIYEQYF.

This chain links TRBV2 with TRBJ1-5; D possibly corresponds to TRBD1 (5 bases). This CDR3 has 15 amino acids. Germline-derived CDR1 and CDR2 are SNHLY and FYNNEI. Trimming cost V 6 bases and J 5 bases, with 17 bases left between them. CDR3 sequence reads: CASSPRRVGDQPQHF. The CDR3 coding sequence is TGTGCCAGCAGCCCACGGAGGGTGGGGGATCAGCCCCAGCATTTT. The variable domain in full, with the rest retrieved from reference TRBV2 and TRBJ1-5, is EPEVTQTPSHQVTQMGQEVILRCVPISNHLYFYWYRQILGQKVEFLVSFYNNEISEKSEIFDDQFSVERPDGSNFTLKIRSTKLEDSAMYFCASSPRRVGDQPQHFGDGTRLSIL.

The chain links TRBV11-2 to TRBJ1-2; D is unresolved. This CDR3 region has 14 residues. The V and J ends lost 1 base and 4 bases respectively, with 10 bases between them. Germline V gene lookup returns CDR1 SGHAT and CDR2 FQNNGV. Written as DNA, the CDR3 is TGTGCCAGCAGCTTAGCAGGTGTTACCTATGGCTACACCTTC. Protein: CASSLAGVTYGYTF.

J is TRBJ2-5 and V is TRBV29-1, with 8 nucleotides matching TRBD1. The CDR3 consists of 14 residues. Trimming at V came to 7 bases and at J to 4 bases, leaving 11 bases not matched to a gene. Germline V gene sequence: CDR1 SQVTM, CDR2 ANQGSEA. CDR3 sequence (DNA): TGCAGCGCCCTAACTCCTGACAGGGGAGAGACCCAGTACTTC. This codes for CSALTPDRGETQYF. Full variable domain (remainder filled in from reference TRBV29-1 and TRBJ2-5): SAVISQKPSRDICQRGTSLTIQCQVDSQVTMMFWYRQQPGQSLTLIATANQGSEATYESGFVIDKFPISRPNLTFSTLTVSNMSPEDSSIYLCSALTPDRGETQYFGPGTRLLVL.

This clone was found once. The chain employs TRBV5-4 and TRBJ1-3; D is possibly TRBD1 (6 bases). This CDR3 spans 15 amino acids. The V end was cut by 2 bases, the J end by 7 bases, with 16 bases between. Germline V gives CDR1 SGHNT, CDR2 YYREEE (reference sequence). The CDR3 DNA follows: TGTGCCAGCAGCTTAACCGCAGGGGTAGGGAACACCATATATTTT. It yields the protein CASSLTAGVGNTIYF.

The chain joins TRBV28 to TRBJ2-1; 8 nucleotides match TRBD2. CDR3 size: 12 residues. Trimming at V came to 7 bases and at J to 6 bases, leaving 2 bases not matched to a gene. Germline V CDR1 and CDR2: MDHEN, SYDVKM. As DNA, the CDR3 is TGTGCCAGCATTCGGGGGGGCAATGAGCAGTTCTTC. It codes for CASIRGGNEQFF. Using reference TRBV28 and TRBJ2-1 for the parts outside the CDR3, the full variable domain is DVKVTQSSRYLVKRTGEKVFLECVQDMDHENMFWYRQDPGLGLRLIYFSYDVKMKEKGDIPEGYSVSREKKERFSLILESASTNQTSMYLCASIRGGNEQFFGPGTRLTVL.

This clone was seen once. The chain is built from TRBV3-1 (or the pseudogene TRBV3-2) and TRBJ2-1; 9 positions match TRBD2. The CDR3 is made up of 17 amino acids. Germline V gene sequence: CDR1 LGHDT, CDR2 YNNKEL (reference sequence). V gave up 4 bases and J gave up 6 bases; unmatched junction bases: 13. CDR3 coding DNA: TGTGCCAGCAGCCCGTTAGCGGGAGACGCCTCCGGCAATGAGCAGTTCTTC. Encoded protein: CASSPLAGDASGNEQFF.